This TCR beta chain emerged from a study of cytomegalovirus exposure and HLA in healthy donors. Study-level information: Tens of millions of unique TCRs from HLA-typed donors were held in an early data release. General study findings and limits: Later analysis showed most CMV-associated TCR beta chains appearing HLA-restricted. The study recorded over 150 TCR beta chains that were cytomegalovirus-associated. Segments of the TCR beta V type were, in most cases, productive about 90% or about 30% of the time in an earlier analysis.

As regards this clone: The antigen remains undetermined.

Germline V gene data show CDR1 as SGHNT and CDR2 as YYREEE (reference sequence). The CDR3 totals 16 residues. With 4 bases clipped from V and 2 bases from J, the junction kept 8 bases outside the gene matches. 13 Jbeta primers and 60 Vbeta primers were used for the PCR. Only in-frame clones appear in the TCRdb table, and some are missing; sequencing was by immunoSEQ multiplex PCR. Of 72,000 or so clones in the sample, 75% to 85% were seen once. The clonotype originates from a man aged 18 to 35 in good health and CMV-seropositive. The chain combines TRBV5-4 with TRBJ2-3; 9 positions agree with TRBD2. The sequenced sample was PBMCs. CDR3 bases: TGTGCCAGCAGCCTGGGGACTAGCAGTATCACAGATACGCAGTATTTT. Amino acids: CASSLGTSSITDTQYF.